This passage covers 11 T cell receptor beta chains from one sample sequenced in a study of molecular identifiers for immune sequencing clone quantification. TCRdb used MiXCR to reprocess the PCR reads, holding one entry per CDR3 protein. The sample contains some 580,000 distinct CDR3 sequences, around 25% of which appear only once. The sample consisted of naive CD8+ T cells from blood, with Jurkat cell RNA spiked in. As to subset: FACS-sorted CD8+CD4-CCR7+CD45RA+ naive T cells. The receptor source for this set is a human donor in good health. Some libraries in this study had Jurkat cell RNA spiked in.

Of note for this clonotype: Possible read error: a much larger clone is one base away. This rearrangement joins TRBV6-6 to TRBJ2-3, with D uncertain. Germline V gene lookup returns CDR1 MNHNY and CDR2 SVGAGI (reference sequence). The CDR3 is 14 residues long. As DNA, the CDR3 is TGTGCCAGCGGTTACGAGATAAGCTGGGATACGCAGTATTTT. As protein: CASGYEISWDTQYF.

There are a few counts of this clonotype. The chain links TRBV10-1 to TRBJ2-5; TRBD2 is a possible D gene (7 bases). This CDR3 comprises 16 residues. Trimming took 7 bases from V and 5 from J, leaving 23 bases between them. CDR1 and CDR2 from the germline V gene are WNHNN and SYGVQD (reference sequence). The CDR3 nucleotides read TGCGCCAGCACCAGTGCTTATCTGGGGGGGCCGGAGACCCAGTACTTC. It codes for CASTSAYLGGPETQYF.

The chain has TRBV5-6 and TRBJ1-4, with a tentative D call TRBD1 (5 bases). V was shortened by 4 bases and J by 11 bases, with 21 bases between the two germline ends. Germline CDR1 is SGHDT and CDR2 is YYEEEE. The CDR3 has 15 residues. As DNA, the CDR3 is TGTGCCAGCAGCCCCAGTTCAGGGCGTGGGGATAAACTGTTTTTT. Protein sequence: CASSPSSGRGDKLFF.

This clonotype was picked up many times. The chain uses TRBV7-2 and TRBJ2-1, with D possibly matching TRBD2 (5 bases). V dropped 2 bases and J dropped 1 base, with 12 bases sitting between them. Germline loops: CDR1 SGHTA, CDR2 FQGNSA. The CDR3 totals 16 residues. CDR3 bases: TGTGCCAGCAGCTTAAATCTAGCTCGGTCCTACAATGAGCAGTTCTTC. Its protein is CASSLNLARSYNEQFF.

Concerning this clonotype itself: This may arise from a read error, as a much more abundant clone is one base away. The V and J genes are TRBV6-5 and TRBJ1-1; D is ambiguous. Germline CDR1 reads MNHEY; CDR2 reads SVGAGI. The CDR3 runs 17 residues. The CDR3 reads CASTKGWGEIMNTEVFF. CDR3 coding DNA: TGTGCCAGCACCAAAGGATGGGGAGAAATCATGAACACTGAAGTTTTCTTT.

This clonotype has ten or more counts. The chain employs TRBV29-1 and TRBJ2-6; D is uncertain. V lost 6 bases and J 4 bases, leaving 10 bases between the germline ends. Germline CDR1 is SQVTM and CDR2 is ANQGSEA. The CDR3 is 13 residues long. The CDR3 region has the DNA TGCAGCGTCGTGTCATTAGGGGCCAACGTCCTGACTTTC. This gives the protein CSVVSLGANVLTF.

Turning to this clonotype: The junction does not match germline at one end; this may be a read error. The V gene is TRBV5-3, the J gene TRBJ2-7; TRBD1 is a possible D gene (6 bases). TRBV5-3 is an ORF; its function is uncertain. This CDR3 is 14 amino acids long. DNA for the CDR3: TGTGCCAGCAGCTATACAGGGTTGACCTACGAGCAGTACTTC. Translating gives CASSYTGLTYEQYF.

CDR3 protein: CASSFLGLGQPQHF. For the CDR3, the DNA is TGTGCCAGCAGTTTTTTGGGTTTAGGCCAGCCCCAGCATTTT. The chain combines TRBV27 with TRBJ1-5; D is uncertain. The germline CDR1 and CDR2 sequences are MNHEY and SMNVEV (reference sequence). The V end was cut by 3 bases, the J end by 7 bases, with 13 bases between. This CDR3 is built from 14 residues.

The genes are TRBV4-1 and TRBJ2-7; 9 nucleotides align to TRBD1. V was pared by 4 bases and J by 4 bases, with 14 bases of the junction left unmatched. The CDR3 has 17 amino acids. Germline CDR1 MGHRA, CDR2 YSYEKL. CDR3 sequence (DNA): TGCGCCAGCAGCCCCAAGGAGTCGGGACAGGGAGGGTACGAGCAGTACTTC. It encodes CASSPKESGQGGYEQYF.

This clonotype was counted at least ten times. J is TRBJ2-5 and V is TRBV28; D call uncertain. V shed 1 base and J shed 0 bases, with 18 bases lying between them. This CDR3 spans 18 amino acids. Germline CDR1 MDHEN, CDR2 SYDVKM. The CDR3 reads CASSLSFRQVQYQETQYF. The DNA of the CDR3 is TGTGCCAGCAGTTTATCATTCCGGCAGGTCCAGTACCAAGAGACCCAGTACTTC.

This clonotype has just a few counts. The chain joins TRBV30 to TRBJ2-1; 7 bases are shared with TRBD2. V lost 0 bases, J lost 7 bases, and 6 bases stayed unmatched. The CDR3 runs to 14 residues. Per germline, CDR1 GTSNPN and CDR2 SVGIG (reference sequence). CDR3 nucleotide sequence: TGTGCCTGGAGTGTAGGGCTAGCGGAGAATGAGCAGTTCTTC. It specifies CAWSVGLAENEQFF.